This TCR beta chain was found in a study of cytomegalovirus exposure and HLA in healthy donors. PCR used 60 Vbeta primers and 13 Jbeta primers. The protocol was immunoSEQ multiplex PCR, while the TCRdb copy is restricted to in-frame clones and leaves out a portion. Of under 200,000 clones detected, about 70% appear once; the ten largest clones hold 1.8%. The V end lost 8 bases, the J end lost 5 bases, and 9 bases lay between the germline ends. The length of the CDR3 is 11 residues. Germline lookup yields CDR1 SGHDN and CDR2 FVKESK. The sample comprised PBMCs. This sequence joins TRBV14 and TRBJ2-5; D might be TRBD2 (6 bases). This TCR came from a young woman in good health and CMV-seronegative. CDR3 bases: TGTGCCAGCGGGACTTGGGAGACCCAGTACTTC. Amino acid sequence: CASGTWETQYF.